One sample yielded the 26 T cell receptor beta chains listed below, sequenced in a study of T-cell reconstitution after alpha-beta-depleted transplantation in children. TCRbeta library preparation incorporated unique molecular identifiers. In TCRdb, the PCR reads were re-called with MiXCR into one record per CDR3 protein. The sample lists 350,000 to 450,000 distinct CDR3 sequences; about an eighth were seen once. This specimen consisted of PBMCs, obtained from the stem cell graft. The receptors come from a human donor who donated a stem cell graft to a child with Fanconi anemia.

The chain combines TRBV20-1 with TRBJ2-1, with a possible D match to TRBD1 (8 bases). The CDR3 contains 17 residues. Germline V CDR1 and CDR2: DFQATT, SNEGSKA (reference sequence). V was trimmed by 0 bases and J by 4 bases, leaving 19 bases between them. CDR3 in amino acids: CSARDPQTGEGYNEQFF. The CDR3 DNA reads as TGCAGTGCTAGAGATCCCCAGACAGGGGAGGGATACAATGAGCAGTTCTTC.

The chain uses TRBV6-5 and TRBJ2-1; D call uncertain. From germline, CDR1 is MNHEY and CDR2 SVGAGI. CDR3 length: 13 residues. V gave up 7 bases and J gave up 1 base, with 8 bases separating them. The CDR3 nucleotides read TGTGCCAGCAAGGCCGTTTCCTACAATGAGCAGTTCTTC. The encoded protein is CASKAVSYNEQFF.

This clonotype was picked up a small number of times. This sequence joins TRBV7-2 and TRBJ2-7; D uncertain. Trimming shortened V by 0 bases and J by 4 bases, and 10 bases separated the two germline ends. The CDR3 is 14 amino acids. CDR1 is SGHTA and CDR2 is FQGNSA in the germline V gene. CDR3 bases: TGTGCCAGCAGCTTAGCTGGAAGAACTTACGAGCAGTACTTC. Translating gives CASSLAGRTYEQYF. Supplemented by reference TRBV7-2 and TRBJ2-7, the full variable domain reads GAGVSQSPSNKVTEKGKDVELRCDPISGHTALYWYRQSLGQGLEFLIYFQGNSAPDKSGLPSDRFSAERTGGSVSTLTIQRTQQEDSAVYLCASSLAGRTYEQYFGPGTRLTVT.

This clonotype turned up a few times. This chain joins TRBV12-3 or TRBV12-4 and TRBJ1-4; possibly TRBD1 for D (6 bases). This CDR3 contains 14 residues. The germline V and J ends were trimmed by 6 bases and 4 bases, with 12 bases remaining between them. The CDR3 sequence: CASSTGQYNEKLFF. CDR3 DNA: TGTGCCAGCAGCACCGGACAGTATAATGAAAAACTGTTTTTT.

The sample holds a few counts of this clonotype. The chain has TRBV2 and TRBJ2-3; possibly TRBD1 or TRBD2 for D (6 bases each). V was pared by 8 bases and J by 3 bases, with 18 bases between. The CDR3 totals 15 residues. CDR1 is SNHLY, CDR2 FYNNEI, per germline. The CDR3 region is CASVEAGEVTDTQYF. The CDR3 DNA sequence: TGTGCCAGCGTTGAGGCAGGGGAGGTGACAGATACGCAGTATTTT. The full variable domain, in which reference TRBV2 and TRBJ2-3 provide the parts outside the CDR3, is EPEVTQTPSHQVTQMGQEVILRCVPISNHLYFYWYRQILGQKVEFLVSFYNNEISEKSEIFDDQFSVERPDGSNFTLKIRSTKLEDSAMYFCASVEAGEVTDTQYFGPGTRLTVL.

This clonotype was found many times. The J gene is TRBJ2-1, the V gene TRBV19; D may be TRBD2 (5 bases). Germline assignment: CDR1 LNHDA and CDR2 SQIVND (reference sequence). V lost 6 bases, J lost 4 bases, and 7 bases lay in between. This CDR3 has 12 residues. DNA of the CDR3: TGTGCCAGTAGGAGCGGTTACAATGAGCAGTTCTTC. It yields the protein CASRSGYNEQFF.

This clonotype appeared a single time. The genes are TRBV29-1 and TRBJ2-2; D may correspond to TRBD1 or TRBD2 (5 bases each). Trimming pared 8 bases from V and 3 bases from J, leaving 13 bases between. In germline, CDR1 is SQVTM, CDR2 ANQGSEA. The CDR3 runs to 13 residues. The CDR3 DNA reads TGCAGCTCCCAAGGGACGCACACCGGGGAGCTGTTTTTT. It encodes CSSQGTHTGELFF.

V is TRBV20-1 and J is TRBJ2-5; tentatively, D is TRBD1 (5 bases). This CDR3 has 13 residues. With 4 bases removed from V and 1 base from J, the gap between germline ends came to 10 bases. The V gene's germline CDR1 is DFQATT and CDR2 SNEGSKA (reference sequence). The CDR3 nucleotides read TGCAGTGCTACAGACAGAATCCAAGAGACCCAGTACTTC. It is translated as CSATDRIQETQYF.

The chain combines TRBV7-6 with TRBJ2-3, with TRBD1 matching 9 bases. Trimming took 4 bases from V and 2 from J; bases not matched to a gene: 4. The CDR3 length is 15 residues. Germline lookup yields CDR1 SGHVS and CDR2 FNYEAQ. The CDR3 DNA is TGTGCCAGCAGCTCCACAGGGGGCTCCACAGATACGCAGTATTTT. Translating it yields CASSSTGGSTDTQYF. Looking up the rest from reference TRBV7-6 and TRBJ2-3 gives the full variable domain: GAGVSQSPRYKVTKRGQDVALRCDPISGHVSLYWYRQALGQGPEFLTYFNYEAQQDKSGLPNDRFSAERPEGSISTLTIQRTEQRDSAMYRCASSSTGGSTDTQYFGPGTRLTVL.

The rearrangement joins TRBV5-5 to TRBJ1-4; TRBD1 matches at 9 bases. CDR1 is SGHKS, CDR2 YYEKEE, per germline (reference sequence). The CDR3 has 14 residues. Trimming cost V 4 bases and J 6 bases; bases outside gene matches: 4. This CDR3 is CASSHRDRDEKLFF. The DNA of the CDR3 is TGTGCCAGCAGCCACCGGGACAGGGATGAAAAACTGTTTTTT. Complete variable domain (other parts from reference TRBV5-5 and TRBJ1-4): DAGVTQSPTHLIKTRGQQVTLRCSPISGHKSVSWYQQVLGQGPQFIFQYYEKEERGRGNFPDRFSARQFPNYSSELNVNALLLGDSALYLCASSHRDRDEKLFFGSGTQLSVL.

The chain combines TRBV20-1 with TRBJ2-2; D is possibly TRBD1 (6 bases). V lost 2 bases and J 5 bases, leaving 15 bases between the germline ends. The CDR3 length is 15 residues. The germline CDR1 and CDR2 sequences are DFQATT and SNEGSKA (reference sequence). CDR3 coding DNA: TGCAGTGCTAGATCCCAGGGGCAAGGTACCGGGGAGCTGTTTTTT. It encodes CSARSQGQGTGELFF.

The V call is TRBV7-2, the J call TRBJ1-1; no clear D gene. CDR1 is SGHTA and CDR2 is FQGNSA in the germline V gene. The germline V and J ends were trimmed by 2 bases and 8 bases, with 12 bases remaining between them. This CDR3 contains 13 residues. The CDR3 sequence is CASSLKRTQEAFF. DNA for the CDR3: TGTGCCAGCAGCTTAAAAAGAACGCAAGAAGCTTTCTTT.

The chain links TRBV3-1 to TRBJ2-1; 7 bases map to TRBD1. This CDR3 region has 16 residues. Trimming at V came to 4 bases and at J to 8 bases, leaving 14 bases not matched to a gene. Germline CDR1 LGHDT, CDR2 YNNKEL (reference sequence). Written as DNA, the CDR3 is TGTGCCAGCAGCCCATACTTGACAGGGTCGTACGATGAGCAGTTCTTC. Its translation: CASSPYLTGSYDEQFF.

This chain joins TRBV12-3 or TRBV12-4 and TRBJ2-1; 7 bases align to TRBD2. V gave up 3 bases and J gave up 10 bases; unmatched junction bases: 6. The CDR3 is made up of 13 amino acids. The CDR3: CASSFVGREEQFF. The DNA of the CDR3 is TGTGCCAGCAGTTTTGTAGGGCGGGAGGAGCAGTTCTTC.

At least ten counts were recorded for this clonotype. The chain joins TRBV29-1 to TRBJ2-2; D is unresolved. This CDR3 contains 13 residues. Deletions cut 5 bases from V and 2 bases from J, with 9 bases between. In germline, CDR1 is SQVTM, CDR2 ANQGSEA. The CDR3 DNA follows: TGCAGCGTTTGGTCTTCTAACACCGGGGAGCTGTTTTTT. This gives the protein CSVWSSNTGELFF.

This clonotype came up many times. This rearrangement joins TRBV12-3 or TRBV12-4 to TRBJ1-2; possibly TRBD1 for D (5 bases). The ends were cut back, 6 bases at V and 5 bases at J, with 13 bases in the middle. The CDR3 covers 13 residues. For the CDR3, the DNA is TGTGCCAGCAGGAATATTGACAGTTATGGCTACACCTTC. Amino acids: CASRNIDSYGYTF.

V is TRBV12-3 or TRBV12-4 and J is TRBJ1-2; the D is unclear. V gave up 5 bases and J gave up 3 bases, with 7 bases separating them. The CDR3 spans 12 residues. The CDR3 loop is CASSAMYYGYTF. In nucleotides, the CDR3 is TGTGCCAGCAGTGCGATGTACTATGGCTACACCTTC.

The rearrangement uses TRBV12-5 and TRBJ2-2, with 7 nucleotides matching TRBD2. Germline trimming cut 5 bases from V and 0 bases from J; bases unmatched to any gene: 6. The CDR3 consists of 16 residues. CDR1 and CDR2 (germline): LGHNT, FRNRAP. The CDR3 nucleotides read TGTGCTAGTGGTGTTAAGCGGGATGCGAACACCGGGGAGCTGTTTTTT. It specifies CASGVKRDANTGELFF.

The chain employs TRBV6-2 or TRBV6-3 and TRBJ1-1; 8 positions match TRBD1. The CDR3 runs 15 residues. Losses at the gene ends were 4 bases for V and 4 bases for J; bases not matched to a gene: 8. In germline, CDR1 is MNHEY, CDR2 SVGEGT. The CDR3 spells CASSWSDREVTEAFF. CDR3 nucleotide sequence: TGTGCCAGCAGTTGGTCGGACAGGGAGGTCACTGAAGCTTTCTTT.

Many counts were recorded for this clonotype. The rearrangement links TRBV20-1 to TRBJ1-5; D remains unclear. CDR3 length equals 12 residues. In germline, CDR1 is DFQATT, CDR2 SNEGSKA (reference sequence). V dropped 3 bases and J dropped 4 bases, with 7 bases sitting between them. The CDR3 DNA reads TGCAGTGCTAGGTTGCGTAATCAGCCCCAGCATTTT. This sequence encodes CSARLRNQPQHF.

In this sample, this clonotype turned up a few times. For the CDR3, the DNA is TGCGCCAGCAGCCCGGACCTTGGTGATACGCAGTATTTT. As protein: CASSPDLGDTQYF. The J gene is TRBJ2-3, the V gene TRBV5-1; D not resolved. Germline V gives CDR1 SGHRS, CDR2 YFSETQ. Deletions cut 4 bases from V and 6 bases from J, with 12 bases between. CDR3 length: 13 residues. The whole variable domain, filled in from reference TRBV5-1 and TRBJ2-3, reads KAGVTQTPRYLIKTRGQQVTLSCSPISGHRSVSWYQQTPGQGLQFLFEYFSETQRNKGNFPGRFSGRQFSNSRSEMNVSTLELGDSALYLCASSPDLGDTQYFGPGTRLTVL.

This clonotype was detected only a few times. The chain links TRBV10-3 to TRBJ2-3; D is unresolved. Germline V gene sequence: CDR1 ENHRY, CDR2 SYGVKD. V lost 3 bases to trimming and J lost 3 bases, with 7 bases between them. The CDR3 loop spans 13 amino acids. The CDR3 DNA is TGTGCCATCAGTGAAGGGTGGACAGATACGCAGTATTTT. It translates to CAISEGWTDTQYF.

This clonotype has ten or more counts. The chain has TRBV20-1 and TRBJ1-1; D call uncertain. Germline CDR1 is DFQATT and CDR2 is SNEGSKA (reference sequence). Trimming removed 7 bases at V and 1 base at J, with 10 bases between. The CDR3 has 12 amino acids. The CDR3 loop is CSGPHGNTEAFF. CDR3 bases: TGCAGTGGACCTCACGGGAACACTGAAGCTTTCTTT.

The chain combines TRBV2 with TRBJ1-1, with D perhaps matching TRBD1 (5 bases). The V and J ends lost 7 bases and 0 bases respectively, with 9 bases between them. The CDR3 spans 13 residues. CDR1 SNHLY and CDR2 FYNNEI come from the germline V gene. In DNA, the CDR3 is TGTGCCAGCACGGAGGGGTTGAACACTGAAGCTTTCTTT. Protein sequence: CASTEGLNTEAFF.

In its sample, this clonotype was seen many times. This chain joins TRBV7-2 and TRBJ1-5; D is undetermined. The germline V and J ends were trimmed by 4 bases and 5 bases, with 9 bases remaining between them. Germline V gene data show CDR1 as SGHTA and CDR2 as FQGNSA. This CDR3 has 13 amino acids. Here the CDR3 DNA reads TGTGCCAGCAGCTCCTGGACTGATCAGCCCCAGCATTTT. This codes for CASSSWTDQPQHF.

The CDR3 bases are TGCGCCAGCAGCCAAGAGGGCGTGCGCGAGCAGTACGTC. Its translation is CASSQEGVREQYV. V gene TRBV4-3 combines with J gene TRBJ2-7; the D is unclear. This CDR3 comprises 13 residues. Looked up from germline, CDR1 is LGHNA and CDR2 is YSLEER. Trimming shortened V by 0 bases and J by 6 bases, and 9 bases separated the two germline ends.